The text below deals with one T cell receptor (beta chain). The antigen remains undetermined. The data are from a study of post-analysis software for immune sequencing data. General study results and limits: Included in a set of five TRBV segments more frequent in patients than controls were TRBV5-6, TRBV5-1 and TRBV20-1.

The CDR3 consists of 14 residues. V dropped 1 base and J dropped 8; count of bases not matched to a gene: 7. The authors incorporated unique molecular identifiers into the TCR beta cDNA libraries. Using its own MiXCR run on the PCR reads, TCRdb lists one record per CDR3 protein. This sample has roughly 620,000 distinct CDR3 sequences, with about 40% found just once. The source is a girl aged 5-17 years with multiple sclerosis. Sequences were obtained from blood. The chain has TRBV12-3 or TRBV12-4 and TRBJ1-2, with 7 bases fitting TRBD1. For the CDR3, the DNA is TGTGCCAGCAGTTTAGGGAAGGGGGCTGACGGCTACACCTTC. Its translation: CASSLGKGADGYTF.